Listed below are T cell receptor beta chains from one sample, sequenced in a study of blood T cell repertoires in COVID-19. Assay used: immunoSEQ multiplex PCR; TCRdb lists only in-frame clones, some missing. The data show 100,000 to 150,000 clones, 70% to 75% seen once. The sample comprised peripheral blood. Every receptor here comes from an elderly man with COVID-19, enrolled during active disease. The CDR3 runs from the conserved cysteine through the conserved F or W. Each record gives: D gene, V gene, J gene, clone size, CDR3 protein, CDR3 DNA. A D gene is named only where the DNA matches it firmly. Only part of the rows carry a size: once, few, many, or a class if the clone is expanded.

>-|TRBV27|TRBJ2-2|-
CASSSAPAGELFF
TGTGCCAGCAGTTCCGCCCCGGCCGGGGAGCTGTTTTTT
>TRBD2|TRBV10-3|TRBJ2-2|few
CAISESQGGRSGELFF
TGTGCCATCAGTGAGTCCCAGGGAGGGAGGTCCGGGGAGCTGTTTTTT
>-|TRBV21-1|TRBJ2-4|-
CASSGQGLAKNIQYF
TGTGCCAGCAGCGGGCAGGGCTTAGCCAAAAACATTCAGTACTTC
>-|TRBV5-1|TRBJ2-5|-
CASSSGGPETQYF
TGCGCCAGCAGCTCCGGAGGGCCAGAGACCCAGTACTTC
>TRBD1|TRBV5-4|TRBJ1-6|-
CASSYSDRVDSPLHF
TGTGCCAGCAGCTACTCGGACAGGGTAGATTCACCCCTCCACTTT
>-|TRBV5-1|TRBJ2-7|-
CASSLATGFDVGQYF
TGCGCCAGCAGCTTGGCTACAGGGTTCGATGTGGGGCAGTACTTC
>TRBD2|TRBV4-3|TRBJ2-1|-
CASSQDGRASSLQHEQFF
TGCGCCAGCAGCCAAGACGGGAGGGCCTCATCTCTACAGCATGAGCAGTTCTTC
>TRBD1|TRBV3-1/TRBV3-2|TRBJ1-2|once
CATGTGQFGYTF
TGTGCCACCGGGACAGGGCAGTTTGGCTACACCTTC
>TRBD2|TRBV27|TRBJ2-5|once
CASRSGTRGQETQYF
TGTGCCAGCCGCTCCGGGACGCGGGGGCAAGAGACCCAGTACTTC
>TRBD1|TRBV7-9|TRBJ2-1|few
CASSGRGTGKVNEQFF
TGTGCCAGCAGCGGACGTGGGACAGGGAAGGTCAATGAGCAGTTCTTC
>TRBD2|TRBV19|TRBJ2-1|-
CASSRTTSGRGEQFF
TGTGCCAGTAGTAGGACGACTAGCGGGAGGGGTGAGCAGTTCTTC
>TRBD2|TRBV7-9|TRBJ2-3|-
CASTGLVSTDTQYF
TGTGCCAGCACCGGACTAGTCTCCACAGATACGCAGTATTTT
>TRBD1|TRBV7-9|TRBJ2-6|-
CASSSTRTGYKPGANVLTF
TGTGCCAGCAGCTCCACACGGACAGGTTACAAACCTGGGGCCAACGTCCTGACTTTC
>TRBD2|TRBV28|TRBJ2-7|few
CASSFGLAGAGYEQYF
TGTGCCAGCAGTTTCGGACTAGCGGGAGCGGGCTACGAGCAGTACTTC
>TRBD2|TRBV27|TRBJ2-7|-
CASRIGGLENHEQYF
TGTGCCAGCAGGATTGGGGGACTAGAGAACCACGAGCAGTACTTC
>-|TRBV5-6|TRBJ2-2|-
CASSELNPTGELFF
TGTGCCAGCAGCGAGCTGAATCCGACCGGGGAGCTGTTTTTT
>-|TRBV5-4|TRBJ2-7|-
CASSLGRSYEQYF
TGTGCCAGCAGCTTAGGCAGGTCCTACGAGCAGTACTTC
>TRBD1|TRBV19|TRBJ1-4|-
CASSITLIRGRPSNEKLFF
TGTGCCAGTAGTATCACACTAATCAGGGGGCGGCCTTCTAATGAAAAACTGTTTTTT
>-|TRBV27|TRBJ1-3|-
CASSLSGHFSGNTIYF
TGTGCCAGCAGTCTATCGGGACATTTCTCTGGAAACACCATATATTTT
>-|TRBV7-9|TRBJ1-1|-
CASSPQDTNTEAFF
TGTGCCAGCAGCCCCCAGGATACTAACACTGAAGCTTTCTTT
>TRBD1|TRBV28|TRBJ2-7|-
CASTHHKLDRPYEQYF
TGTGCCAGCACCCATCATAAGCTGGACAGGCCCTACGAGCAGTACTTC
>-|TRBV18|TRBJ1-4|-
CASSPGTGDEKLFF
TGTGCCAGCTCACCCGGGACGGGGGATGAAAAACTGTTTTTT
>-|TRBV5-5|TRBJ1-6|once
CASSSLAGTGALHF
TGTGCCAGCAGCTCCTTGGCAGGCACAGGAGCCCTCCACTTT
>TRBD1|TRBV28|TRBJ2-7|-
CASGKWTGGPLEQYF
TGTGCCAGCGGGAAATGGACAGGGGGCCCTCTCGAGCAGTACTTC
>-|TRBV5-4|TRBJ1-1|-
CASSPGEGRTEAFF
TGTGCCAGCAGCCCTGGGGAGGGGAGGACTGAAGCTTTCTTT
>-|TRBV5-8|TRBJ2-7|-
CASSLQGTNNEQYF
TGTGCCAGCAGCCTGCAGGGGACTAACAACGAGCAGTACTTC
>TRBD2|TRBV7-2|TRBJ2-7|once
CASSWTSGYEQYF
TGTGCCAGCAGTTGGACTAGCGGCTACGAGCAGTACTTC
>TRBD1|TRBV11-2|TRBJ1-6|-
CASSLTGDYSPLHF
TGTGCCAGCAGCTTAACAGGGGATTACTCACCCCTCCACTTT
>TRBD1|TRBV5-6|TRBJ2-5|-
CASSFISGERDRGGKTQYF
TGTGCCAGCAGCTTTATTTCTGGGGAAAGGGACAGGGGGGGAAAGACCCAGTACTTC
>-|TRBV7-6|TRBJ2-7|few
CASTPTSWGDEQYF
TGTGCCAGCACCCCGACTTCTTGGGGCGACGAGCAGTACTTC
>-|TRBV7-3|TRBJ1-1|-
CASSITGWHTEAFF
TGTGCCAGCAGCATCACAGGGTGGCACACTGAAGCTTTCTTT
>TRBD1|TRBV29-1|TRBJ2-3|-
CSVEIPGTGGRDTQYF
TGCAGCGTTGAAATCCCCGGGACAGGGGGAAGAGATACGCAGTATTTT
>TRBD1|TRBV5-6|TRBJ2-1|few
CASSLTGANLYNEQFF
TGTGCCAGCAGCTTGACAGGGGCCAATCTCTACAATGAGCAGTTCTTC
>-|TRBV18|TRBJ2-5|-
CASSPMIARETQYF
TGTGCCAGCTCACCAATGATAGCCCGTGAGACCCAGTACTTC
>-|TRBV30|TRBJ1-2|-
CAWSVQASYGYTF
TGTGCCTGGAGTGTACAGGCCTCCTATGGCTACACCTTC
>TRBD2|TRBV28|TRBJ2-7|few
CASSLAGEGDWYDYEQYF
TGTGCCAGCAGTTTAGCGGGGGAGGGTGATTGGTACGACTACGAGCAGTACTTC
>-|TRBV19|TRBJ1-2|-
CASSIIGTQVLEGYTF
TGTGCCAGTAGTATAATCGGGACACAGGTATTGGAAGGCTACACCTTC
>-|TRBV6-1|TRBJ2-7|few
CASSEPGGSSYEQYF
TGTGCCAGCAGTGAACCAGGAGGGAGCTCCTACGAGCAGTACTTC
>-|TRBV5-1|TRBJ2-5|-
CASSGGRYQETQYF
TGCGCCAGCAGTGGAGGAAGGTACCAAGAGACCCAGTACTTC
>-|TRBV7-9|TRBJ1-2|-
CASSSTTDYGYTF
TGTGCCAGCAGCTCTACGACAGATTATGGCTACACCTTC
>-|TRBV15|TRBJ1-4|few
CATSRGQGGGNEKLFF
TGTGCCACCAGCAGAGGGCAGGGTGGTGGTAATGAAAAACTGTTTTTT
>-|TRBV10-3|TRBJ1-5|-
CAPCWDTLPAHQPQHF
TGTGCCCCCTGCTGGGACACTCTCCCGGCTCATCAGCCCCAGCATTTT
>TRBD2|TRBV16|TRBJ2-1|-
CASSRTSGDNEQFF
TGTGCCAGCAGCCGGACTAGCGGAGACAATGAGCAGTTCTTC
>-|TRBV3-1/TRBV3-2|TRBJ1-2|-
CASSHQDGELTGYTF
TGTGCCAGCAGCCACCAAGACGGTGAACTAACGGGCTACACCTTC
>-|TRBV19|TRBJ1-1|-
CASSGGAKGSTEAFF
TGTGCCAGTAGCGGGGGGGCCAAAGGGAGCACTGAAGCTTTCTTT
>-|TRBV4-1|TRBJ2-7|-
CASSLPGSDSYEQYF
TGCGCCAGCAGCCTTCCCGGGAGCGACTCCTACGAGCAGTACTTC
>-|TRBV5-1|TRBJ2-7|-
CASSFGSGSYEQYF
TGCGCCAGCAGCTTCGGCTCAGGGTCCTACGAGCAGTACTTC
>-|TRBV9|TRBJ2-3|once
CASSGQLVPTDTQYF
TGTGCCAGCAGCGGCCAGTTGGTCCCCACAGATACGCAGTATTTT
>TRBD2|TRBV9|TRBJ2-1|few
CASSGRAGEVYNEQFF
TGTGCCAGCAGCGGCCGAGCGGGAGAGGTTTACAATGAGCAGTTCTTC
>TRBD1|TRBV27|TRBJ1-5|few
CASSLYPPGQVVQPQHF
TGTGCCAGCAGTTTATATCCACCGGGACAGGTGGTTCAGCCCCAGCATTTT
>TRBD2|TRBV7-9|TRBJ2-7|-
CASSRGDSYEQYF
TGTGCCAGCAGCCGGGGGGACTCCTACGAGCAGTACTTC
>TRBD2|TRBV29-1|TRBJ2-3|-
CSGEGPKADTQYF
TGCAGCGGGGAGGGTCCTAAAGCAGATACGCAGTATTTT
>TRBD1|TRBV9|TRBJ2-5|few
CASSVGDSQETQYF
TGTGCCAGCAGCGTAGGGGACAGCCAAGAGACCCAGTACTTC
>TRBD2|TRBV28|TRBJ2-1|-
CASSLRAGARNEQFF
TGTGCCAGCAGTCTACGAGCGGGAGCCCGGAATGAGCAGTTCTTC
>-|TRBV18|TRBJ1-6|few
CASSPPGGLGSPLHF
TGTGCCAGCTCACCTCCCGGGGGTTTGGGGTCACCCCTCCACTTT
>TRBD2|TRBV28|TRBJ2-3|once
CASSLLLAGVGTDTQYF
TGTGCCAGCAGTTTACTCCTAGCGGGAGTAGGGACAGATACGCAGTATTTT
>TRBD2|TRBV5-1|TRBJ2-5|-
CASSLGLAGRETQYF
TGCGCCAGCAGCTTGGGACTAGCGGGAAGGGAGACCCAGTACTTC
>TRBD2|TRBV6-1|TRBJ2-7|few
CASSEELAGAYEQYF
TGTGCCAGCAGTGAAGAGTTAGCGGGAGCTTACGAGCAGTACTTC
>TRBD1|TRBV7-9|TRBJ1-1|-
CASSLAGQIMNTEAFF
TGTGCCAGCAGCTTAGCGGGACAGATCATGAACACTGAAGCTTTCTTT